This T cell receptor beta chain emerged from a study of blood T cells in healthy people across ages. The wider study: With template switching, about one barcoded beta molecule was captured per two T cells. Study results and caveats: PBMCs went unsorted, and a conclusive naive versus antigen-experienced comparison was therefore prevented.

A second about 6 to 12 cycle PCR used barcoded and J-beta primers. Each cDNA molecule was tagged by a template-switch adaptor with 12 random nucleotides. TCRdb independently ran MiXCR on the 5' RACE reads; one entry per CDR3 protein. The sample consists of over 1,500,000 distinct CDR3 sequences, about 49% of them appearing once. The CDR3 extends over 14 amino acids. CDR1 and CDR2 (germline): KGHDR, SFDVKD. Trimming removed 4 bases from V and 2 bases from J, with 10 bases in between. Staff drew around 10 milliliters of peripheral blood from each donor. This clonotype was recorded many times. The antigen remains unidentified.

This TCR derives from a woman between 40 and 50 years old in good health. The chain is built from TRBV24-1 and TRBJ2-5; D not certain. The sequenced sample consisted of blood. The CDR3 sequence: CATSDPTGQETQYF. In DNA form, the CDR3 reads TGTGCCACCAGTGACCCTACTGGACAAGAGACCCAGTACTTC.